The clone carrying this T cell receptor (beta chain) was picked up a small number of times. Its antigen is as yet unknown. This entry belongs to a study of response to subunit inactivated influenza vaccine. Looked up from germline, CDR1 is MNHEY and CDR2 is SMNVEV (reference sequence). V shed 3 bases, J shed 8 bases, and the junction held 7 bases outside the gene matches. The CDR3 is made up of 15 amino acids. TCRdb redid the calling of the RT-PCR reads with MiXCR, one entry per CDR3 protein. The table includes about 570,000 distinct CDR3 sequences, 11% detected once. Study-level findings and limits: Each seasonal flu vaccination may recruit only limited new T cells, authors suggested.

This sample was also put to use in a study of T cells expressing NK-cell markers. This second study says: UMIs accompanied the 5'RACE template switching by which TCR beta cDNA was made. In the group of eight sequenced donors, seven were HCMV-seropositive and one was seronegative. The study found dominant NKG2C+ clonotypes at roughly 1.0-7.5% of CD8+ T cells in roughly six donors.

The V gene is TRBV27, the J gene TRBJ1-6; TRBD1 agrees at 7 bases. This specimen was PBMCs from blood, taken on the day of vaccination. This TCR came from a man in his fifties or sixties who received an inactivated influenza vaccine. This CDR3 reads CASSLLTGLDSPLHF. The CDR3 DNA reads as TGTGCCAGCAGTTTGCTGACAGGGTTGGATTCACCCCTCCACTTT.